This T cell receptor beta chain was captured in a study of T-cell memory formation after mild COVID-19. Study details: Most TCR clusters belonged to a single donor. Whole-study results and caveats: A balance of CD4 and CD8 characterized clones contracting day 15 to 85, whereas later expanders leaned CD4+. Second-wave clones with a day 37 peak had unconfirmed SARS-CoV-2 specificity. Researchers found some responding clones in pre-infection memory, a sign that cross-reactive memory joined.

This CDR3 has 13 residues. J gave up 6 bases and V 6 bases, and 6 bases lay outside the gene matches. Germline V gene lookup returns CDR1 MNHNS and CDR2 SASEGT. TCRdb analysed the 5' RACE reads with MiXCR anew, one entry per CDR3 protein. The data show some 350,000 distinct CDR3 sequences, with over 10% seen just once and around 21% held by the top ten. Worth noting for this clonotype: Its antigen remains unknown.

The clonotype comes from a man aged 18 to 29 who had mild COVID-19 (a few samples of this study predate the infection). Cell type and time point are not known. The sequenced sample consisted of PBMCs or a T cell subset sorted from them (not recorded which). V and J are TRBV6-1 and TRBJ1-1, with 8 bases fitting TRBD1. The CDR3 loop is CASRVTGAAEAFF. The DNA for the CDR3 is TGTGCCAGCAGGGTGACAGGGGCGGCTGAAGCTTTCTTT.